A single sample gave rise to the 2 T cell receptor beta chains below, sequenced in a study of shared clonotypes between healthy human individuals. Naive CD8 cells were CD45RO-negative, positively selected for CCR7, excluding terminally differentiated effector memory CD45RA+ cells. Generated by immunoSEQ multiplex PCR, the TCRdb table keeps only in-frame clones and is missing some. Among about 2 million clones listed, approximately 94% were seen once. The sequenced sample consisted of naive CD8+ T cells sorted from blood. The receptors shown here come from a man in his late teens or twenties in good health.

This chain links TRBV19 with TRBJ2-7; no reliable D call. Between the trimmed V and J ends, which lost 1 base and 5 bases, there was a span of 9 bases. From germline, CDR1 is LNHDA and CDR2 SQIVND (reference sequence). There are 13 residues in the CDR3. CDR3 amino acids: CASSIVESNEQYF. The CDR3 region has the DNA TGTGCCAGTAGTATAGTAGAGTCTAACGAGCAGTACTTC.

This sequence joins TRBV6-1 and TRBJ2-7, with a weak D call TRBD1 (6 bases). This CDR3 comprises 15 residues. Looked up from germline, CDR1 is MNHNS and CDR2 is SASEGT. V lost 1 base, J lost 3 bases, and 13 bases lay in between. Written as DNA, the CDR3 is TGTGCCAGCAGTGAAGGGTCCGGACAGATCTACGAGCAGTACTTC. It specifies CASSEGSGQIYEQYF.